This entry concerns a single T cell receptor beta chain. The antigen remains unidentified. TCRdb keeps only in-frame clones here, not all; method: immunoSEQ multiplex PCR. The sample records fewer than 40,000 clones, around 82% being singletons. Trimming removed 3 bases at V and 2 bases at J, with 9 bases between. The V gene's germline CDR1 is SEHNR and CDR2 FQNEAQ (reference sequence). The CDR3 has 14 residues. This specimen comes from a study of pediatric ulcerative colitis. In the study overall: Ulcerative colitis patients had pancolitis or left-sided colitis, with confirming histology. Study conclusions and caveats: Ulcerative colitis patients shared more blood-rectal clones than controls. A couple of rectal clonotypes were found only in ulcerative colitis patients, all of them.

The chain couples TRBV7-9 to TRBJ2-3; D uncertain. The sequenced sample consisted of blood. The TCR originated in a boy aged 5-17 years with severe ulcerative colitis. The CDR3 DNA follows: TGTGCCAGCAGCTTTTCGGTGAACACAGATACGCAGTATTTT. This codes for CASSFSVNTDTQYF. Full variable domain (rest looked up from reference TRBV7-9 and TRBJ2-3): DTGVSQNPRHKITKRGQNVTFRCDPISEHNRLYWYRQTLGQGPEFLTYFQNEAQLEKSRLLSDRFSAERPKGSFSTLEIQRTEQGDSAMYLCASSFSVNTDTQYFGPGTRLTVL.